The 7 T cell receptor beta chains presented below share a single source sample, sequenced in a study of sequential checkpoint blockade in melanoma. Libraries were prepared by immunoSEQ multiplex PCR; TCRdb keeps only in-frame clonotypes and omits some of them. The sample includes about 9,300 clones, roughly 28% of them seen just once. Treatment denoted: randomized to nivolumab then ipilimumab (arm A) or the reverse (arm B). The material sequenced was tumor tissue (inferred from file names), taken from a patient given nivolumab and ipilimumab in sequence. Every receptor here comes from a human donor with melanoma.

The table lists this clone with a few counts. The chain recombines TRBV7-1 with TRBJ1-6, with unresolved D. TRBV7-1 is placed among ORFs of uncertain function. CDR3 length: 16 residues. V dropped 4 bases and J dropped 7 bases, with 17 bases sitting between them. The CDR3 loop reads CASSLTAGQENSPLHF. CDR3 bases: TGTGCCAGCAGCTTAACAGCCGGCCAAGAGAATTCACCCCTCCACTTT.

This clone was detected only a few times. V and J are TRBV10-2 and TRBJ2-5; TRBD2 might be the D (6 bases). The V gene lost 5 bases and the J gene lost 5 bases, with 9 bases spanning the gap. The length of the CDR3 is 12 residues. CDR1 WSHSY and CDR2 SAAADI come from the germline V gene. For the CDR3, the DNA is TGCGCCAGCAGTCGGGGGTGGGAGACCCAGTACTTC. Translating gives CASSRGWETQYF.

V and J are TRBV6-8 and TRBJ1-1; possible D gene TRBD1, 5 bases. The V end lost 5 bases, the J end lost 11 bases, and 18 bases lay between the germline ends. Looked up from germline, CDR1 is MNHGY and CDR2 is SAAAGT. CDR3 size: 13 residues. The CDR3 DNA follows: TGTGCCAGCAGTCAACAGGACGGAAGAGGGGCTTTCTTT. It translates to CASSQQDGRGAFF.

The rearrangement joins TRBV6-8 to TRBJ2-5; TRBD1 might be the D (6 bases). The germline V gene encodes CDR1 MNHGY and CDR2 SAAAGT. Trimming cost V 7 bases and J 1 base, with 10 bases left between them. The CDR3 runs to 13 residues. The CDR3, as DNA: TGTGCCAGCACCGGACAGTTCCAAGAGACCCAGTACTTC. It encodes CASTGQFQETQYF.

The chain's CDR3 is CASSLVQGADGELFF. The DNA for the CDR3 is TGTGCCAGCAGCTTAGTTCAGGGGGCGGACGGGGAGCTGTTTTTT. The gene calls are TRBV11-3 and TRBJ2-2, with 8 positions matching TRBD1. This CDR3 spans 15 amino acids. Looked up from germline, CDR1 is SGHNT and CDR2 is YENEEA. V dropped 1 base and J dropped 7; count of bases not matched to a gene: 5.

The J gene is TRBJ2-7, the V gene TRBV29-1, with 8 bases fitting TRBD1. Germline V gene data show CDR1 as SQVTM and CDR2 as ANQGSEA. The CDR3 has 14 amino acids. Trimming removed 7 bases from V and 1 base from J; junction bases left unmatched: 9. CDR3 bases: TGCAGCGCCAGTCCCGGGACAGGATCCTACGAGCAGTACTTC. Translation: CSASPGTGSYEQYF.

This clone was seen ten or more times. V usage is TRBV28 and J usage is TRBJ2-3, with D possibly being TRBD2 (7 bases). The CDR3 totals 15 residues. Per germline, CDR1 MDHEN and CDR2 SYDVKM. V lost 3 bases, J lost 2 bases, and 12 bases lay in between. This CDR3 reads CASSLEGGITDTQYF. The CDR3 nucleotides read TGTGCCAGCAGTTTGGAGGGGGGGATCACAGATACGCAGTATTTT.